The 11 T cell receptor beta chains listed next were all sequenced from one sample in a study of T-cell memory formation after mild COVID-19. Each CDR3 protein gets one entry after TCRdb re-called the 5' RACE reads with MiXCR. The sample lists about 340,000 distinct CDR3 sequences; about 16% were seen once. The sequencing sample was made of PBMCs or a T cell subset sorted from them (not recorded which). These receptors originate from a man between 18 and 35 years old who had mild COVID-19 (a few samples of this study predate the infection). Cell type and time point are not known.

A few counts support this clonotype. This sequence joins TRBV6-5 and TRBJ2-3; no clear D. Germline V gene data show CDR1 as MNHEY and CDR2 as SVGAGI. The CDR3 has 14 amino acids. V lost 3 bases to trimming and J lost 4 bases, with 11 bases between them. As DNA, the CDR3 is TGTGCCAGCAGTTATGGAGCGAGCCCAGATACGCAGTATTTT. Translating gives CASSYGASPDTQYF.

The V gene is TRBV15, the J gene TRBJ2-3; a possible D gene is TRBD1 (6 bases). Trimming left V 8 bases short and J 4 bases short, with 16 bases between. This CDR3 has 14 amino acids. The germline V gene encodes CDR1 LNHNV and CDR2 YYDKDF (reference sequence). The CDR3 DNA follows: TGTGCCACCTGCACAGGGAACTTGGCAGATACGCAGTATTTT. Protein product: CATCTGNLADTQYF.

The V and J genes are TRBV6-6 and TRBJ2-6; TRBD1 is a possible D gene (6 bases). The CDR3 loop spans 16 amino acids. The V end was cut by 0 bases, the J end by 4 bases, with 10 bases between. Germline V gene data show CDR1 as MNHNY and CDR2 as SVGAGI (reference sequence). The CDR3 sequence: CASSYSPGAGANVLTF. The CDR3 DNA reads TGTGCCAGCAGTTACTCTCCAGGGGCAGGGGCCAACGTCCTGACTTTC.

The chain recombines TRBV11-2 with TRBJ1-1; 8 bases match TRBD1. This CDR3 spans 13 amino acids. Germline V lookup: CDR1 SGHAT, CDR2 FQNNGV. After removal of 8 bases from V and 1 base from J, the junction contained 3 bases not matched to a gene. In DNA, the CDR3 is TGTGCCAGCTTCGGACAGGGGAACACTGAAGCTTTCTTT. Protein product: CASFGQGNTEAFF.

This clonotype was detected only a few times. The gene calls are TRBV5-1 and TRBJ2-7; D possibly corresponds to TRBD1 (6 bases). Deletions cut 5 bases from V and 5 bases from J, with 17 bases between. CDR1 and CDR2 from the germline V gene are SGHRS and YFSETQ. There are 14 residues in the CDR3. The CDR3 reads CASRLQAGGDEQYF. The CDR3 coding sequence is TGCGCCAGCAGGTTACAGGCTGGGGGCGACGAGCAGTACTTC.

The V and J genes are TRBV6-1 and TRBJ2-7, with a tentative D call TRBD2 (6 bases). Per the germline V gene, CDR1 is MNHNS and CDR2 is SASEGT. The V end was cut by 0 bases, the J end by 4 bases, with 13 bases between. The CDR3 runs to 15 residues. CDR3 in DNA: TGTGCCAGCAGTGAAGCGGGTGCAGGGAGGTACGAGCAGTACTTC. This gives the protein CASSEAGAGRYEQYF.

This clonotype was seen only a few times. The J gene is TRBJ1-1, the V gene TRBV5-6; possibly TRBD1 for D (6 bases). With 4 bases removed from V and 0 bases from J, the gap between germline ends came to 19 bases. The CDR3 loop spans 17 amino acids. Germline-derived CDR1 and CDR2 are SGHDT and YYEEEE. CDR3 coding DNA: TGTGCCAGCAGCCTCCCCGGTACAGGGTACATGAACACTGAAGCTTTCTTT. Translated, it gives CASSLPGTGYMNTEAFF.

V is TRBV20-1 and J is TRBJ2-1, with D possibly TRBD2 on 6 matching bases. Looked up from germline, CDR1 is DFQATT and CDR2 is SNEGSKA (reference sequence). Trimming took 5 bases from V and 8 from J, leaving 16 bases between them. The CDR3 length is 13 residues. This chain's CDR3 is CSAPISGKDEQFF. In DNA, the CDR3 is TGCAGTGCTCCAATTAGCGGAAAGGATGAGCAGTTCTTC.

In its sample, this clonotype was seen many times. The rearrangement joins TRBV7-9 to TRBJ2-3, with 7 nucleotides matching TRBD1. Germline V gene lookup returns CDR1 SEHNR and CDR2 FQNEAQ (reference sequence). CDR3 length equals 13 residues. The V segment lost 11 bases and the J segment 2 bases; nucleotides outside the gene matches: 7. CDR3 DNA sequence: TGTGCCGGGCTGAGGGGGCCCACAGATACGCAGTATTTT. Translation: CAGLRGPTDTQYF.

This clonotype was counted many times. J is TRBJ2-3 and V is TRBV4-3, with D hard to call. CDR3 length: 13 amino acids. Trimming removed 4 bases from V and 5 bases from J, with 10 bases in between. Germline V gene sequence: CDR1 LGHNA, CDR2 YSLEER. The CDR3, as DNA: TGCGCCAGCAGCCTAGAACGTGGAGATACGCAGTATTTT. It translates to CASSLERGDTQYF.

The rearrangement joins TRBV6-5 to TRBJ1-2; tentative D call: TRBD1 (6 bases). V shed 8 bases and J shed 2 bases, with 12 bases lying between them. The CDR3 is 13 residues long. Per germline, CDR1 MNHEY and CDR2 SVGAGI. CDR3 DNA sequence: TGTGCCAGCGGAAGAACAGGGAACTATGGCTACACCTTC. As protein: CASGRTGNYGYTF.